This T cell receptor (beta chain) was captured by sequencing in a study of cytomegalovirus exposure and HLA in healthy donors (dated by TCRdb to the late 2010s). Turning to the overall study: An earlier analysis of approximately 640 of the donors reported about 250 Gb of sequence data and more than 90 million unique TCR beta sequences from about 179 million T cells. Approximately 300 gigabases of sequencing data and tens of millions of unique TCR sequences made up an early release that covered under 750 HLA-typed donors. Of the approximately 400 genotyped donors, 65% to 90% were placed in the genetic ancestry cluster associated with self-reported Caucasian donors. The study was designed to test whether signatures of past pathogen exposure could be identified by cataloging public T cell receptors. Using immunosequencing, the study profiled T cell repertoires from 640 or so subjects and related those repertoires to cytomegalovirus serostatus. In addition to the first cohort of roughly 700 subjects, a separate validation cohort of 120 different subjects was used. The study combined high-throughput TCR immunosequencing, statistical association of individual TCRs with disease status, and machine learning to predict cytomegalovirus infection status. A later analysis re-analyzed previously published TCR beta repertoires from roughly 630 donors and added high-resolution HLA genotyping to study TCR occurrence patterns. The later analysis used no new phenotypic data to find candidate immune exposures, relying instead on TCR beta sequences and their occurrence across donors. An earlier analysis of several hundred of the donors applied high-throughput TCR beta sequencing to assess whether each TCR beta V gene segment acted as functional or pseudogenic. Donor age, sex, ethnicity and CMV serostatus were compiled alongside the repertoire data. In a later genetic analysis, genome-wide SNP genotypes for about three fifths of the roughly 670 donors were used, and that subset was treated as a discovery cohort. Every repertoire in the discovery cohort had been generated on one and the same sequencing platform. Class I and class II HLA loci were covered by the typing at four-digit resolution. Typing coverage varied by locus: about 620-630 donors for A, B, C, DRB1 and DQB1; 522 for DQA1; about 570 for DPA1; more than 450 for DPB1. Several DR-DQ haplotypes were treated as single units for association and clustering because of strong linkage in the cohort. Among roughly 400 genotyped donors of the cohort, an average of approximately 240,000 unique TCR beta nucleotide sequences were sequenced per donor, roughly 18% of them non-productive. The research as a whole found: At a false discovery rate of 0.05, a later analysis linked some 17,000 TCR beta sequences to specific HLA alleles. Broadly in line with IMGT annotations, most TCR beta V segments showed up in productive rearrangements about 87% or about 30% of the time in an earlier analysis of under 700 of the donors. In a later analysis, HLA-associated TCR beta chains showed more clonal expansion and lower generation probabilities than non-associated chains that were equally common. The authors suggested that the approach could potentially be extended to other disease states and immunological phenotypes. According to a later analysis, most CMV-associated TCR beta chains appeared to be HLA-restricted, and the HLA associations seemed to be driven largely by CMV exposure. A further reported finding was that TCR beta sequences accurately predicted the HLA-A and HLA-B alleles for most subjects in the first cohort. Assigning TCR associations to individual alleles was difficult when HLA alleles, especially DR and DQ, strongly co-occurred. Most TCR sequences were observed very rarely across donors, whereas some public TCRs were present in many individuals. Because counts were too low, roughly 17 rarely observed V segments, including chromosome 9 orphons, were left out of the earlier analysis of some 640 of the donors. The classifier was reported to diagnose cytomegalovirus status with high specificity and sensitivity in both the original and validation cohorts. Correlated functional status among segregating V segments might be attributable to linkage disequilibrium, but an unknown experimental factor could not be ruled out. The sequencing pipeline was judged likely to have produced a cluster of highly shared sequence variants as a technical artifact. Compared with the approximately 670-donor mean, donors in an Asian-associated ancestry cluster had fewer N-insertions in productive TCRs, according to a later genetic analysis. In a later analysis, several top co-occurrence clusters were reported to appear linked to parvovirus B19, influenza, CMV and Epstein-Barr virus. A later genetic analysis associated a missense DCLRE1C variant with V-gene and J-gene trimming of TCR beta chains, and an independent cohort replicated the association. Sequencing depth was assumed to be roughly uniform across donors in the presence/absence analyses, though that assumption may not hold. The study listed around 160 TCR beta chains as associated with cytomegalovirus. In a later analysis, TCR association rates were found to vary across HLA loci, with the most associated TCRs seen for DRB1 alleles and the fewest for HLA-C alleles. In vitro tests confirmed that a few of the cytomegalovirus-associated TCR beta chains recognize cytomegalovirus antigens. Some IMGT-functional V segments, including TRBV6-2 and TRBV6-3, could not be distinguished by the 87-base-pair reads and were therefore excluded. This cohort had only TCR beta chains sequenced, and the lack of alpha or paired-chain data limited which features could be detected. Because HLA typing was unavailable for some donors at each locus, only the typed subset was used in association tests. Immune exposure information for the cohort was limited to CMV serostatus.

The cohort was made up of 650 to 700 healthy bone marrow donors. Cohort members were all nominally healthy when sampled, although unrecorded immune exposures were likely present. The donor was CMV seropositive and belonged to the group of about 290 seropositive cohort members. Each donor provided a peripheral blood sample, and peripheral blood mononuclear cells were used for TCR beta sequencing. Genomic DNA was extracted from the blood cell samples with the Qiagen DNeasy Blood Extraction Kit. On this clone itself: Its antigen remains undetermined. No much larger clone is present one base from it, and per-base qualities are unavailable.

Including the terminal cysteine and phenylalanine, the CDR3 comprises 15 residues. Left in the record is the CDR3 DNA by itself, 45 bases read in frame from the first base. Based on the germline V gene, the CDR1 and CDR2 sequences are MNHEY and SVGAGI. V is reduced by 6 bases and J by 6 bases, leaving a spacing of 18 bases between them. The protocol used for the library was the immunoSEQ multiplex PCR assay. For the multiplex PCR, a mixture combining 60 forward primers for TCR Vbeta segments and 13 reverse primers for TCR Jbeta segments was used. A multiplex PCR assay on genomic DNA amplified the CDR3 region of rearranged TCR beta genes. On the Illumina HiSeq System, the amplified TCR beta libraries were sequenced as 87-base-pair reads. As for the original processing: Across the 670 or so repertoires, a later analysis counted approximately 75 million unique TCR beta chains, approximately 10 million of which were shared by at least two donors. A nearest-neighbor algorithm error-corrected the raw reads and collapsed the reads into unique sequences, merging closely related sequences to remove PCR and sequencing errors. V, D and J gene segments were assigned by aligning CDR3 sequences to IMGT reference sequences. For a sequence to be retained, a match of at least six nucleotides was required to both a V gene segment and a J gene segment. A rearrangement counted as productive if the CDR3 had no stop codons and remained in frame with V and J, and every other rearrangement counted as non-productive. Following IMGT convention, CDR3 was defined as the stretch from the second conserved V-encoded cysteine up to the conserved J-encoded phenylalanine. The earlier analysis of 550 to 650 of the donors excluded any sequence lacking an unambiguous match to a single V gene segment. An earlier analysis of fewer than 750 of the donors classified V segments as functional when productive rearrangements were above 56.7% and as segregating when the standard deviation between donors was above 5%. A statistical classification framework was built to diagnose cytomegalovirus status from the catalog of TCR beta chain sequences. In a later analysis, TCR nucleotide sequences were compared against IMGT/GENE-DB human TR gene sequences so that V and J genes could be assigned. A later analysis assigned CDR3 sequences and most-parsimonious VDJ recombination scenarios with the TCRdist pipeline. In a later analysis, each TCR beta chain was defined by its CDR3 amino acid sequence together with its V-gene family, and reads without a unique V-gene family were excluded. A later analysis removed several hundred highly shared, low-generation-probability nucleotide sequences to deal with suspected cross-contamination and a sequencing artifact. In a later analysis, a clonal expansion index was calculated for each public chain from normalized within-repertoire ranks of inferred template counts. In a later analysis, generation probabilities were computed with a VDJ recombination model fitted to out-of-frame rearrangements, and the resulting probabilities were checked against IGoR. In a later analysis, TCR-TCR, TCR-HLA and TCR-CMV co-occurrence was scored with hypergeometric tests, and a repertoire-size bias correction was applied to TCR pairs. False discovery rates were estimated in a later analysis by permuting HLA or CMV assignments 20 times. In a later analysis, co-occurring TCRs were grouped with DBSCAN, and TCRdist sequence similarity was added when clustering was performed within HLA-allele-positive subsets. For co-occurrence clustering, repertoires with fewer than 30,000 or more than 120,000 public chains were excluded, along with about five repertoires with anomalous nucleotide sharing. Sourced from immuneACCESS, this table was stored by TCRdb with only in-frame sequences that have V and J called. A share of the clones is absent; for the studies checked, an unresolved V gene accounts for under half, and the remainder has no known explanation. The D gene and trimming were derived from the DNA, and the V and J assignments and clone size from that table. The sample contains fewer than 110,000 clones, 74% of them found a single time. 14% of the sample goes to the ten largest clones.

The sample taken for sequencing was PBMCs. The chain joins TRBV6-5 to TRBJ2-1; the D segment could be TRBD1, given 6 matching bases. The sequence came from a woman aged 40 to 50 in good health and CMV-seropositive. The encoded CDR3 is CASRDAETGTNEQFF. The DNA sequence is as follows: TGTGCCAGCAGGGACGCAGAAACAGGGACCAATGAGCAGTTCTTC.